This TCR beta chain was profiled in a study of blood T cell repertoires in COVID-19. Study at large: The United States, Italy and Spain supplied acute and convalescent COVID-19 samples. The cDNA or gDNA used as material had been derived from T cells, B-cell-depleted T cells, or PBMCs.

Germline V gene data show CDR1 as ENHRY and CDR2 as SYGVKD. This CDR3 has 14 amino acids. V shed 6 bases, J shed 3 bases, and the junction held 7 bases outside the gene matches. Only in-frame clones appear in the TCRdb table, and some are missing; sequencing was by immunoSEQ multiplex PCR. The table records tens of thousands of clones, about 90% of them present only once. Sequencing was done on a sample of peripheral blood. The sequence was collected from a woman in her forties or fifties with active or convalescent COVID-19. The genes are TRBV10-3 and TRBJ2-5; TRBD1 agrees at 7 bases. The CDR3 DNA follows: TGTGCCATCAGGCCGACAGGGATAGAAGAGACCCAGTACTTC. Its protein is CAIRPTGIEETQYF.